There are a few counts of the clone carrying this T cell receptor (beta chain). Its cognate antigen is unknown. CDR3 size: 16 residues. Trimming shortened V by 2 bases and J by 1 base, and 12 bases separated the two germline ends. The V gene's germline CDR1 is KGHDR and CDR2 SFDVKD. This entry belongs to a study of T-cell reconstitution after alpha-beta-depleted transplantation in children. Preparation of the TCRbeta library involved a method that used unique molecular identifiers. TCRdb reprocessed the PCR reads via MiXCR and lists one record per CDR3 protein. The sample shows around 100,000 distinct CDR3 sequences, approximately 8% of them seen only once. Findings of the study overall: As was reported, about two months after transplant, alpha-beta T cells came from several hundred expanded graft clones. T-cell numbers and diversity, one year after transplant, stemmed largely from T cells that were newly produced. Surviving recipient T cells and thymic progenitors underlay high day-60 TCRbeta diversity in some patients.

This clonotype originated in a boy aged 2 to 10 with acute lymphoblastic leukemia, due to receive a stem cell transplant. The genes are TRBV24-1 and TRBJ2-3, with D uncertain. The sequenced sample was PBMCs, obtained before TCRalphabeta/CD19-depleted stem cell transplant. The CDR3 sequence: CATSDSPGSRTDTQYF. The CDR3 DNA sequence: TGTGCCACCAGTGATTCGCCCGGGTCTCGCACAGATACGCAGTATTTT.